The sequence of this TCR beta chain was determined in a study of control samples from healthy donors and cancer patients. The table lists this clone with a few counts. The assay was immunoSEQ multiplex PCR, and TCRdb's table has in-frame clones only and misses some. This sample has 150,000 or so clones, with 80% to 90% found just once. The receptor was derived from a man between 18 and 35 years old in good health. Sequencing was carried out using blood.

The CDR3 loop reads CASSPPPGTASTDTQYF. The CDR3 coding sequence is TGTGCCAGCTCACCACCGCCCGGGACAGCGAGCACAGATACGCAGTATTTT. The chain joins TRBV18 to TRBJ2-3, with 7 bases aligning to TRBD1. Trimming at V came to 0 bases and at J to 0 bases, leaving 6 bases not matched to a gene. The CDR3 has 17 residues. CDR1 is KGHSH and CDR2 is LQKENI in the germline V gene. Combining the CDR3 with reference TRBV18 and TRBJ2-3 gives the whole variable domain NAGVMQNPRHLVRRRGQEARLRCSPMKGHSHVYWYRQLPEEGLKFMVYLQKENIIDESGMPKERFSAEFPKEGPSILRIQQVVRGDSAAYFCASSPPPGTASTDTQYFGPGTRLTVL.